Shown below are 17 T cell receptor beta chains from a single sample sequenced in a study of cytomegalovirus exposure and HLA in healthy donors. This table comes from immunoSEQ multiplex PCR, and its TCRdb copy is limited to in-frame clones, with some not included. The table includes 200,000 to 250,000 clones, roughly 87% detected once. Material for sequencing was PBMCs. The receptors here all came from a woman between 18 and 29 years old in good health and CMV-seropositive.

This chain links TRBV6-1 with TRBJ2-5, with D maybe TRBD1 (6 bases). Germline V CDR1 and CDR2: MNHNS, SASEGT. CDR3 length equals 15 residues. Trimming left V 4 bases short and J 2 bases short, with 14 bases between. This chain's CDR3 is CASSVRDKLQETQYF. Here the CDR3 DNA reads TGTGCCAGCAGTGTCCGGGACAAACTTCAAGAGACCCAGTACTTC.

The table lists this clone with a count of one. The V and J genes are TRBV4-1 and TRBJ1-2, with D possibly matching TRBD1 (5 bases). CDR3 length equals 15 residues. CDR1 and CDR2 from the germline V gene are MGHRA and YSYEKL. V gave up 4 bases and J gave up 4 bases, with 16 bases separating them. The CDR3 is CASSLSPSGSYGYTF. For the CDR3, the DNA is TGCGCCAGCAGCCTCTCCCCCTCAGGGTCCTATGGCTACACCTTC.

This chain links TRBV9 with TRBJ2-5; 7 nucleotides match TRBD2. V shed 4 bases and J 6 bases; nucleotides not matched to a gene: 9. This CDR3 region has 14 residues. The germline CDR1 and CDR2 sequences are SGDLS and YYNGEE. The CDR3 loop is CASSPRTRGQTQYF. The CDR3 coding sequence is TGTGCCAGCAGCCCAAGGACTAGAGGCCAGACCCAGTACTTC.

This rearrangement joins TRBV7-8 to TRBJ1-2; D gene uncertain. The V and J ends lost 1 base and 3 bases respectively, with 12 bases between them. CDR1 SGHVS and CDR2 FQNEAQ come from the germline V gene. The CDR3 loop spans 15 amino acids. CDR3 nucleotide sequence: TGTGCCAGCAGCTTAGGGAGGGTTAGGGACTATGGCTACACCTTC. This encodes CASSLGRVRDYGYTF.

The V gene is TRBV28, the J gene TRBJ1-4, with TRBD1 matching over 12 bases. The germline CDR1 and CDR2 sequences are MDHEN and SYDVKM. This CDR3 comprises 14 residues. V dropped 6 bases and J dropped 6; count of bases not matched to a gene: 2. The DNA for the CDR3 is TGTGCCAGCAGGGGACAGGGGGCCCATGAAAAACTGTTTTTT. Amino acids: CASRGQGAHEKLFF.

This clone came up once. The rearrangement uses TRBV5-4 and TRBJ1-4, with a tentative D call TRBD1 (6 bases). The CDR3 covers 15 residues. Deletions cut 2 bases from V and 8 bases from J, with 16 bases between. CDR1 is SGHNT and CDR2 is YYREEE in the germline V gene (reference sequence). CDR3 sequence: CASSLPGEQVEKLFF. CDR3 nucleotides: TGTGCCAGCAGCTTACCAGGGGAGCAGGTGGAAAAACTGTTTTTT.

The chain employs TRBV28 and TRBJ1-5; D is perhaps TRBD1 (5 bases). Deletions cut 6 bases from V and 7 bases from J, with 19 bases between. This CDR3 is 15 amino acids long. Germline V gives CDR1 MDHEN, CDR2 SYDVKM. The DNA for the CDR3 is TGTGCCAGCAGACTCGACAGCGGGGGATGGCAGCCCCAGCATTTT. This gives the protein CASRLDSGGWQPQHF.

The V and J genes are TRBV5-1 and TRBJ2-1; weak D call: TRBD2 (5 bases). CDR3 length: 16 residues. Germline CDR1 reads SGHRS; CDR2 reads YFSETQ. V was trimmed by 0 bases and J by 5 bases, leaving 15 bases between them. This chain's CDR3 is CASSLVGDGIDNEQFF. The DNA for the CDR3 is TGCGCCAGCAGCTTGGTGGGAGACGGTATAGACAATGAGCAGTTCTTC.

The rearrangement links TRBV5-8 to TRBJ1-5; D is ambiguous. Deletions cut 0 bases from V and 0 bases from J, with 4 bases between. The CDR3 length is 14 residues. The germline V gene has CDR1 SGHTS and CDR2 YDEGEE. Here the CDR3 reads CASSLDFSNQPQHF. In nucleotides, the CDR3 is TGTGCCAGCAGCTTGGACTTTAGCAATCAGCCCCAGCATTTT.

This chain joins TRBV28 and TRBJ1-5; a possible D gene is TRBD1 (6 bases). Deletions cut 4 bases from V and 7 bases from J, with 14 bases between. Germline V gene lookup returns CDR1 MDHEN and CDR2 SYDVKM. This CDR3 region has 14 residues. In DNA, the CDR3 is TGTGCCAGCAGTTCCACGGACACAGGGCAGCCCCAGCATTTT. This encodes CASSSTDTGQPQHF.

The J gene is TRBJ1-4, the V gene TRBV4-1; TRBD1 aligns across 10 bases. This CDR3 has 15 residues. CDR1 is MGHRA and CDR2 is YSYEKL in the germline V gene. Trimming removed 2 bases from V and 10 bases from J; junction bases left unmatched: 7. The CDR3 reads CASSQSDRGLAKLFF. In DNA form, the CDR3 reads TGCGCCAGCAGCCAATCAGACAGGGGGCTGGCAAAACTGTTTTTT.

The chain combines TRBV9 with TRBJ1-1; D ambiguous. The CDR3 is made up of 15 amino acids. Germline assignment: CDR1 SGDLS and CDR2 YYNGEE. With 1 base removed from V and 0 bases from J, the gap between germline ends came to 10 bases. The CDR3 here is CASSVLGVMNTEAFF. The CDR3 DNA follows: TGTGCCAGCAGCGTACTTGGAGTCATGAACACTGAAGCTTTCTTT.

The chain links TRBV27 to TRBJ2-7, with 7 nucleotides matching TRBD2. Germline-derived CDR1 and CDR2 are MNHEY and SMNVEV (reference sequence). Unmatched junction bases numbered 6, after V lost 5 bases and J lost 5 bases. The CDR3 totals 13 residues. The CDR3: CASSISGGNEQYF. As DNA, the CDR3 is TGTGCCAGCAGTATCTCGGGGGGTAACGAGCAGTACTTC.

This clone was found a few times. The CDR3 reads CASSSPRPIAGGSHEQYF. The DNA for the CDR3 is TGTGCCAGCAGTTCCCCCCGCCCTATAGCGGGAGGTTCTCACGAGCAGTACTTC. The genes are TRBV28 and TRBJ2-7; 10 nucleotides match TRBD2. Trimming removed 4 bases from V and 5 bases from J; junction bases left unmatched: 17. The V gene's germline CDR1 is MDHEN and CDR2 SYDVKM. The CDR3 sequence is 18 residues long. Filled out from reference TRBV28 and TRBJ2-7, the complete variable domain reads DVKVTQSSRYLVKRTGEKVFLECVQDMDHENMFWYRQDPGLGLRLIYFSYDVKMKEKGDIPEGYSVSREKKERFSLILESASTNQTSMYLCASSSPRPIAGGSHEQYFGPGTRLTVT.

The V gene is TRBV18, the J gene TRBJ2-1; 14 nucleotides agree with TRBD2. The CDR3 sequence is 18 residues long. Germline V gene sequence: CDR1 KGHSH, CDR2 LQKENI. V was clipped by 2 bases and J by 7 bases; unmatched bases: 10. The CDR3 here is CASSPLASGLAGVNEQFF. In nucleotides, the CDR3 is TGTGCCAGCTCACCATTGGCTTCGGGACTAGCGGGAGTTAATGAGCAGTTCTTC. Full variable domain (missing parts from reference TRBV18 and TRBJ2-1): NAGVMQNPRHLVRRRGQEARLRCSPMKGHSHVYWYRQLPEEGLKFMVYLQKENIIDESGMPKERFSAEFPKEGPSILRIQQVVRGDSAAYFCASSPLASGLAGVNEQFFGPGTRLTVL.

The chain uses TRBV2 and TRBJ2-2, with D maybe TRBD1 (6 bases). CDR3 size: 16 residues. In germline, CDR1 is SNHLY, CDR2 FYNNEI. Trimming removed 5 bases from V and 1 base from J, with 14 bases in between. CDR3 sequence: CASSNLKQGNTGELFF. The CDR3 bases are TGTGCCAGCAGTAACCTAAAACAGGGGAACACCGGGGAGCTGTTTTTT.

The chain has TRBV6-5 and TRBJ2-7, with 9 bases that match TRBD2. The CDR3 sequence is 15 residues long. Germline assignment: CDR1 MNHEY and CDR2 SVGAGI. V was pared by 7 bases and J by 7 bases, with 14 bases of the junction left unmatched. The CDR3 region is CASMERVAGEDEQYF. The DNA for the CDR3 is TGTGCCAGCATGGAGCGGGTAGCGGGAGAGGATGAGCAGTACTTC.